The 12 T cell receptor beta chains presented below share a single source sample, sequenced in a study of blood T cell repertoires in COVID-19. Clones were read by immunoSEQ multiplex PCR, and TCRdb kept only the in-frame ones, dropping some. Here the sample spans more than 85,000 clones, around 85% being singletons. The sample was peripheral blood. The receptor source for this set is an older man with acute or convalescent COVID-19.

The gene calls are TRBV7-3 and TRBJ1-1; weak D call: TRBD1 (6 bases). This CDR3 spans 13 amino acids. Germline V CDR1 and CDR2: SGHTA, FQGTGA. V lost 5 bases to trimming and J lost 2 bases, with 9 bases between them. The DNA of the CDR3 is TGTGCCAGCAGCCTAGGGACAAACACTGAAGCTTTCTTT. Protein: CASSLGTNTEAFF. The full variable domain, with the rest looked up from reference TRBV7-3 and TRBJ1-1, is GAGVSQTPSNKVTEKGKYVELRCDPISGHTALYWYRQSLGQGPEFLIYFQGTGAADDSGLPNDRFFAVRPEGSVSTLKIQRTERGDSAVYLCASSLGTNTEAFFGQGTRLTVV.

This chain uses TRBV27 with TRBJ2-7; 12 positions agree with TRBD1. The CDR3 consists of 14 residues. J lost 5 bases, V lost 2 bases, and 1 base had no gene match. Per the germline V gene, CDR1 is MNHEY and CDR2 is SMNVEV (reference sequence). The CDR3 spells CASSLGTGGNEQYF. The CDR3 DNA reads TGTGCCAGCAGTTTAGGGACAGGGGGCAACGAGCAGTACTTC.

The V and J genes are TRBV29-1 and TRBJ1-1; D unresolved. Germline CDR1 reads SQVTM; CDR2 reads ANQGSEA. Between the trimmed V and J ends, which lost 5 bases and 1 base, there was a span of 5 bases. CDR3 length: 11 amino acids. Here the CDR3 reads CSVRGNTEAFF. The CDR3 region has the DNA TGCAGCGTTCGGGGGAACACTGAAGCTTTCTTT.

V gene TRBV6-4 combines with J gene TRBJ1-5; D is possibly TRBD1 (6 bases). The CDR3 is 13 amino acids. Trimming shortened V by 4 bases and J by 5 bases, and 9 bases separated the two germline ends. Germline CDR1 and CDR2: MRHNA and SNTAGT. The CDR3 reads CASSVEGDQPQHF. The DNA of the CDR3 is TGTGCCAGCAGTGTAGAGGGGGATCAGCCCCAGCATTTT.

The chain uses TRBV19 and TRBJ1-3, with unresolved D. Per germline, CDR1 LNHDA and CDR2 SQIVND (reference sequence). The CDR3 length is 15 residues. Trimming pared 3 bases from V and 1 base from J, leaving 10 bases between. The CDR3 bases are TGTGCCAGTAGTATCATGAGTTTTTCTGGAAACACCATATATTTT. Translation gives CASSIMSFSGNTIYF.

The chain joins TRBV28 to TRBJ1-5; the match to TRBD1 covers 11 bases. The ends lost 3 bases at V and 5 bases at J; junction bases unmatched: 12. The germline CDR1 and CDR2 sequences are MDHEN and SYDVKM. The CDR3 covers 18 residues. CDR3 in DNA: TGTGCCAGCAGTTTCTCGACCTTCGGGACAGGGGGGTATCAGCCCCAGCATTTT. It translates to CASSFSTFGTGGYQPQHF.

V and J are TRBV4-2 and TRBJ1-4, with D possibly matching TRBD1 (6 bases). The CDR3 totals 16 residues. Germline V lookup: CDR1 LGHNA, CDR2 YNFKEQ. The germline V and J ends were trimmed by 1 base and 4 bases, with 13 bases remaining between them. The CDR3 loop reads CASSQGGRGYNEKLFF. The CDR3 DNA reads as TGTGCCAGCAGCCAAGGGGGTAGGGGGTATAATGAAAAACTGTTTTTT.

The gene calls are TRBV28 and TRBJ2-1, with a weak D call TRBD2 (5 bases). The V end lost 6 bases, the J end lost 5 bases, and 8 bases lay between the germline ends. The germline V gene encodes CDR1 MDHEN and CDR2 SYDVKM. The CDR3 runs to 12 residues. CDR3 bases: TGTGCCAGCAGGAGGGTCCACAATGAGCAGTTCTTC. It translates to CASRRVHNEQFF.

This clone has just a few counts. The chain links TRBV21-1 to TRBJ1-2; the D segment call TRBD1 is taken from the table without a DNA check. TRBV21-1 is deemed a pseudogene. The CDR3 totals 14 residues. CDR3 residues: CASSSRQESYGYTF. The CDR3 coding sequence is TGTGCCAGCAGCTCCCGGCAGGAAAGTTATGGCTACACCTTC.

V usage is TRBV19 and J usage is TRBJ1-5; maybe TRBD1 (6 bases). The CDR3 covers 15 residues. Germline values: CDR1 LNHDA, CDR2 SQIVND (reference sequence). V dropped 7 bases and J dropped 6 bases, with 19 bases sitting between them. The CDR3 region is CASTKTTGVSQPQHF. The CDR3 nucleotides are TGTGCCAGTACCAAAACGACAGGAGTGAGTCAGCCCCAGCATTTT.

The chain has TRBV10-1 and TRBJ2-7; D is undetermined. The ends were cut back, 0 bases at V and 3 bases at J, with 3 bases in the middle. In germline, CDR1 is WNHNN, CDR2 SYGVQD (reference sequence). There are 12 residues in the CDR3. The CDR3 here is CASSESGYEQYF. The CDR3 DNA sequence: TGCGCCAGCAGTGAGTCCGGCTACGAGCAGTACTTC.

The genes are TRBV4-1 and TRBJ2-1; 12 bases are shared with TRBD2. CDR1 is MGHRA, CDR2 YSYEKL, per germline. CDR3 length: 17 residues. Trimming cost V 2 bases and J 7 bases; bases outside gene matches: 9. The CDR3 here is CASSQPRLAGVGNEQFF. The CDR3 DNA sequence: TGCGCCAGCAGCCAACCTAGACTAGCGGGAGTTGGAAATGAGCAGTTCTTC.